This TCR beta chain came from a study of blood T cell repertoires in COVID-19. Some clones are missing from TCRdb's copy, which holds only in-frame ones; the method was immunoSEQ multiplex PCR. The table lists fewer than 350,000 clones, 65% to 90% of them singletons, with roughly 2.9% in the top ten. CDR1 SGHTA and CDR2 FQGNSA come from the germline V gene. CDR3 length: 12 residues. V was clipped by 1 base and J by 11 bases, with 9 bases between them. The sample consisted of peripheral blood. This TCR came from an older woman with active or convalescent COVID-19. The V and J genes are TRBV7-2 and TRBJ2-1; D is unresolved. The CDR3: CASSLGGHKQFF. In DNA, the CDR3 is TGTGCCAGCAGCTTAGGTGGGCATAAGCAGTTCTTC.